These 5 T cell receptor beta chains originate from one sample sequenced in a study of T-cell memory formation after mild COVID-19. Each CDR3 protein is one row after TCRdb ran MiXCR on the 5' RACE reads. The table has hundreds of thousands of distinct CDR3 sequences, 20% to 25% seen once. Input material: PBMCs or a T cell subset sorted from them (not recorded which). The receptor source for this set is an adult woman who had mild COVID-19 (a few samples of this study predate the infection). Cell type and time point are not known.

This chain uses TRBV12-3 or TRBV12-4 with TRBJ1-1; possible D gene TRBD1, 6 bases. The CDR3 consists of 14 residues. The germline V and J ends were trimmed by 11 bases and 1 base, with 17 bases remaining between them. The CDR3 DNA sequence: TGTGCCTCCAACCCAGGGGTCCCGAACACTGAAGCTTTCTTT. This encodes CASNPGVPNTEAFF.

This clonotype was observed a handful of times. The chain is built from TRBV20-1 and TRBJ2-3; 7 nucleotides agree with TRBD1. Unmatched junction bases numbered 7, after V lost 3 bases and J lost 4 bases. This CDR3 contains 14 residues. Germline loops: CDR1 DFQATT, CDR2 SNEGSKA (reference sequence). The CDR3 region is CSAREPTGPDTQYF. The CDR3 nucleotides are TGCAGTGCTAGGGAACCGACAGGGCCAGATACGCAGTATTTT.

This clonotype turned up a few times. The chain links TRBV7-6 to TRBJ2-7; D gene uncertain. The germline V gene has CDR1 SGHVS and CDR2 FNYEAQ. The CDR3 covers 16 residues. Trimming took 5 bases from V and 2 from J, leaving 19 bases between them. CDR3 sequence: CASSPTMVGLAYEQYF. In nucleotides, the CDR3 is TGTGCCAGCAGCCCCACTATGGTCGGCCTGGCCTACGAGCAGTACTTC.

This clonotype was seen a handful of times. This sequence joins TRBV2 and TRBJ2-4; 8 bases agree with TRBD2. With 7 bases clipped from V and 6 bases from J, the junction kept 5 bases outside the gene matches. This CDR3 has 13 amino acids. Germline loops: CDR1 SNHLY, CDR2 FYNNEI. The CDR3 spells CASNGLAGNIQYF. The DNA of the CDR3 is TGTGCCAGCAATGGGCTAGCGGGAAACATTCAGTACTTC.

This clonotype appeared a few times. This chain connects TRBV2 to TRBJ2-1, with no clear D. This CDR3 region has 13 residues. Trimming removed 1 base from V and 4 bases from J, with 5 bases in between. Germline V gene lookup returns CDR1 SNHLY and CDR2 FYNNEI. CDR3: CASSEEGYNEQFF. The CDR3 DNA reads as TGTGCCAGCAGTGAAGAAGGGTACAATGAGCAGTTCTTC.